These 10 T cell receptor beta chains were sequenced from one sample in a study of T cell repertoires and HLA-DP antigens. The antigens of these receptors remain unknown. The protocol was immunoSEQ multiplex PCR, while the TCRdb copy is restricted to in-frame clones and leaves out a portion. The sample includes 75,000 to 90,000 clones, 86% of them seen just once. What was sequenced was CD4+ T cells from PBMCs. These TCRs come from a man aged 50 or older in good health and CMV-seronegative.

The V gene is TRBV5-1, the J gene TRBJ2-7, with 13 bases fitting TRBD2. Trimming cost V 4 bases and J 4 bases; bases outside gene matches: 5. CDR1 is SGHRS, CDR2 YFSETQ, per germline. This CDR3 contains 15 residues. The CDR3: CASSGLAGVMYEQYF. For the CDR3, the DNA is TGCGCCAGCAGCGGACTAGCGGGGGTGATGTACGAGCAGTACTTC.

This chain links TRBV15 with TRBJ2-5; 15 bases are a match to TRBD2. Germline CDR1 is LNHNV and CDR2 is YYDKDF (reference sequence). This CDR3 has 16 amino acids. The J segment lost 7 bases and the V segment lost 4 bases, leaving 7 bases of the junction unmatched. The CDR3 region is CATSTGTSGGLGTQYF. The CDR3 bases are TGTGCCACCAGCACCGGGACTAGCGGGGGGCTGGGGACCCAGTACTTC. The full variable domain, completed using reference TRBV15 and TRBJ2-5, is DAMVIQNPRYQVTQFGKPVTLSCSQTLNHNVMYWYQQKSSQAPKLLFHYYDKDFNNEADTPDNFQSRRPNTSFCFLDIRSPGLGDTAMYLCATSTGTSGGLGTQYFGPGTRLLVL.

The chain joins TRBV11-3 to TRBJ2-2, with D unresolved. This CDR3 is 15 amino acids long. Trimming removed 5 bases from V and 2 bases from J, with 12 bases in between. Per germline, CDR1 SGHNT and CDR2 YENEEA. DNA of the CDR3: TGTGCCAGCAGCAATGGACGAGTTAACACCGGGGAGCTGTTTTTT. This codes for CASSNGRVNTGELFF.

This rearrangement joins TRBV10-3 to TRBJ1-2, with D maybe TRBD1 (6 bases). The germline V gene has CDR1 ENHRY and CDR2 SYGVKD. This CDR3 contains 16 residues. V was shortened by 3 bases and J by 3 bases, with 17 bases between the two germline ends. The CDR3 nucleotides are TGTGCCATCAGTGACGAGACAGGCGCCACTTACTATGGCTACACCTTC. Its translation: CAISDETGATYYGYTF.

This chain uses TRBV11-1 with TRBJ2-1; 9 bases match TRBD2. From germline, CDR1 is SGHAT and CDR2 FQDESV (reference sequence). There are 18 residues in the CDR3. J gave up 2 bases and V 1 base, and 9 bases lay outside the gene matches. The CDR3 region is CASSLETSGLLAYNEQFF. The CDR3 DNA is TGTGCCAGCAGCTTAGAGACTAGCGGCCTGCTAGCCTACAATGAGCAGTTCTTC.

The chain combines TRBV7-2 with TRBJ1-4; 9 bases match TRBD1. V lost 1 base, J lost 8 bases, and 11 bases stayed unmatched. The CDR3 consists of 17 residues. Germline CDR1 SGHTA, CDR2 FQGNSA. The CDR3 protein is CASSLVGPGTGREKLFF. The CDR3 nucleotides read TGTGCCAGCAGCTTAGTGGGTCCCGGGACAGGGAGGGAAAAACTGTTTTTT.

The chain is built from TRBV6-5 and TRBJ1-1, with D unclear. Trimming shortened V by 6 bases and J by 0 bases, and 14 bases separated the two germline ends. The CDR3 totals 15 residues. Germline V gene sequence: CDR1 MNHEY, CDR2 SVGAGI. CDR3 sequence: CASSPSWAMNTEAFF. The CDR3 DNA follows: TGTGCCAGCAGCCCATCATGGGCGATGAACACTGAAGCTTTCTTT.

This chain connects TRBV28 to TRBJ2-1; D ambiguous. The V and J ends lost 5 bases and 7 bases respectively, with 9 bases between them. Germline assignment: CDR1 MDHEN and CDR2 SYDVKM. This CDR3 region has 12 residues. The DNA of the CDR3 is TGTGCCAGCAGTAATAGGGTGAATGAGCAGTTCTTC. Translated: CASSNRVNEQFF.

This chain connects TRBV6-4 to TRBJ2-3; D perhaps matches TRBD1 (5 bases). V was cut by 2 bases and J by 4 bases, with 10 bases left in between. Per germline, CDR1 MRHNA and CDR2 SNTAGT. The CDR3 loop spans 14 amino acids. The CDR3 sequence: CASSDQGYADTQYF. The CDR3 nucleotides read TGTGCCAGCAGTGACCAGGGTTACGCAGATACGCAGTATTTT.

CDR3 amino acids: CASSPTRQVLRGYTF. DNA of the CDR3: TGTGCCAGCAGCCCCACTAGACAGGTGCTTCGTGGCTACACCTTC. The V call is TRBV9, the J call TRBJ1-2, with a tentative D call TRBD1 (6 bases). This CDR3 comprises 15 residues. V lost 4 bases, J lost 7 bases, and 20 bases lay in between. Germline lookup yields CDR1 SGDLS and CDR2 YYNGEE.